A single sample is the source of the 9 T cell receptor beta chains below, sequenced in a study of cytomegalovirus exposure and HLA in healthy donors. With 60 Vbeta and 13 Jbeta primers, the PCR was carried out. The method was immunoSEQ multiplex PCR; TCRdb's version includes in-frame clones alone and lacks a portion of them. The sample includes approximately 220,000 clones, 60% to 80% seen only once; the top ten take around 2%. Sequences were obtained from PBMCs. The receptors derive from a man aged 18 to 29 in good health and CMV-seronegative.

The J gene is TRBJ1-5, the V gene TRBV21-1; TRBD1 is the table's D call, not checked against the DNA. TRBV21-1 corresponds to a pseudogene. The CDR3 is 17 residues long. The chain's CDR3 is CASSKGGKTVSNQPQHF. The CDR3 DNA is TGTGCCAGCAGCAAAGGCGGAAAGACAGTTAGCAATCAGCCCCAGCATTTT.

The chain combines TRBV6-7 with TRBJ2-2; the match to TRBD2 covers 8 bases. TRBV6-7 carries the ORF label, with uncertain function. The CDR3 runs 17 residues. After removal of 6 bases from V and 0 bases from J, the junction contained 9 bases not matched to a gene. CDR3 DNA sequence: TGTGCCAGCAGACTCACTTCGACTAGCGCGAACACCGGGGAGCTGTTTTTT. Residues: CASRLTSTSANTGELFF.

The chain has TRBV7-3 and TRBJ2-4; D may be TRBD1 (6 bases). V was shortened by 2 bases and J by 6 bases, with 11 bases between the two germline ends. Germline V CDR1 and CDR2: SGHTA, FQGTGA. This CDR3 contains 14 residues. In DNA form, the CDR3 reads TGTGCCAGCAGCTTAGGCTTACAGGGAAACATTCAGTACTTC. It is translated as CASSLGLQGNIQYF.

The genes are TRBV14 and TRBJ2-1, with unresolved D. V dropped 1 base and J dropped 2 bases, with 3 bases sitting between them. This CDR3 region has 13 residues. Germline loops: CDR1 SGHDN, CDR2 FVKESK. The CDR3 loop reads CASSQGAYNEQFF. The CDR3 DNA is TGTGCCAGCAGCCAAGGCGCCTACAATGAGCAGTTCTTC. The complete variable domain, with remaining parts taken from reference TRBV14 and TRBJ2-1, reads EAGVTQFPSHSVIEKGQTVTLRCDPISGHDNLYWYRRVMGKEIKFLLHFVKESKQDESGMPNNRFLAERTGGTYSTLKVQPAELEDSGVYFCASSQGAYNEQFFGPGTRLTVL.

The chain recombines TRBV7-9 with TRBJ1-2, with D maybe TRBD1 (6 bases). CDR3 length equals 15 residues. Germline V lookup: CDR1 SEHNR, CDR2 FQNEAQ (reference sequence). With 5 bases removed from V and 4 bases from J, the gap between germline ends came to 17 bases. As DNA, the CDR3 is TGTGCCAGCAGCCGATCGTCTACAGGGTCCTATGGCTACACCTTC. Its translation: CASSRSSTGSYGYTF.

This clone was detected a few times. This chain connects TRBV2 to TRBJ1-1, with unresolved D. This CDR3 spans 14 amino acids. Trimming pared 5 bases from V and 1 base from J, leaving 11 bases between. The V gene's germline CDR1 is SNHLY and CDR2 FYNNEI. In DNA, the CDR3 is TGTGCCAGCAGTCCGGGGAGGGCGAACACTGAAGCTTTCTTT. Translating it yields CASSPGRANTEAFF.

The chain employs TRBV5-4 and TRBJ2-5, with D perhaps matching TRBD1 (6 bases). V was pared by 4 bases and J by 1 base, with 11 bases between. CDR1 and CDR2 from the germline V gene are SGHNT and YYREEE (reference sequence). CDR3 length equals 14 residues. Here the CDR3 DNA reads TGTGCCAGCAGCGACAGCAGGGGCCAAGAGACCCAGTACTTC. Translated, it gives CASSDSRGQETQYF. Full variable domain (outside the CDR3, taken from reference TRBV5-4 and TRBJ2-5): ETGVTQSPTHLIKTRGQQVTLRCSSQSGHNTVSWYQQALGQGPQFIFQYYREEENGRGNFPPRFSGLQFPNYSSELNVNALELDDSALYLCASSDSRGQETQYFGPGTRLLVL.

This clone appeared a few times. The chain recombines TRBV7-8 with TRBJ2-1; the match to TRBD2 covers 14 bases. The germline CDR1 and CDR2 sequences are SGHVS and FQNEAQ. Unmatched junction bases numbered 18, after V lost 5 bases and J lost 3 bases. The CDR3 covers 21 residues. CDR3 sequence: CASSTKAHTGTSGGLYNEQFF. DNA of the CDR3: TGTGCCAGCAGCACAAAGGCCCACACCGGGACTAGCGGGGGCCTCTACAATGAGCAGTTCTTC.

The CDR3 protein is CARTSGRCEETQYF. The DNA for the CDR3 is TGCGCCAGGACTAGCGGGAGGTGTGAGGAGACCCAGTACTTC. The chain carries TRBV10-1 and TRBJ2-5; TRBD2 matches at 13 bases. V shed 9 bases, J shed 5 bases, and the junction held 6 bases outside the gene matches. CDR3 size: 14 residues. Germline assignment: CDR1 WNHNN and CDR2 SYGVQD (reference sequence).